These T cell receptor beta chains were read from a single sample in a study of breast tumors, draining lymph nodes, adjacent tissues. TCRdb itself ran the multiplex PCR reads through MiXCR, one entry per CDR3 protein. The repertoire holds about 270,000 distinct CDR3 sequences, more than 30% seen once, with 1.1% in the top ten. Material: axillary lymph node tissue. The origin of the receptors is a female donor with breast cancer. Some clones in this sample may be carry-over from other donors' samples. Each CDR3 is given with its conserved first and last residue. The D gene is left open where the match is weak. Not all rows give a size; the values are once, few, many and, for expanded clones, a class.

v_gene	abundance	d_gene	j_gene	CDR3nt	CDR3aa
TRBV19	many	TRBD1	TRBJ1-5	TGTGCCAGTACCCACAGGGGGGCCTCCAATCAGCCCCAGCATTTT	CASTHRGASNQPQHF
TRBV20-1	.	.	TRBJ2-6	TGCAGTGCTAGTTCGCGCGGGAGGGCCAACGTCCTGACTTTC	CSASSRGRANVLTF
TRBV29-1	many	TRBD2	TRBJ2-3	TGCAGCGTGACTAGCGGGAGAAGGCGGGAGTATTTT	CSVTSGRRREYF
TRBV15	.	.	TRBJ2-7	TGCGCCACCAGCAGAGATCAAAACTACGAGCAGTACTTC	CATSRDQNYEQYF
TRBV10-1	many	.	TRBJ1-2	TGCGCCAGCAGCCCGCAGGGTAGTTATGGCTACACCTTC	CASSPQGSYGYTF
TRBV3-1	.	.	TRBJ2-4	TGTGCCAGCAGCCAAGACCGGCGTGCAGTTCAGTACTTC	CASSQDRRAVQYF
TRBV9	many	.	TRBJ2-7	TGTGCCAGCAGCGTAGCCTACGAGCAGTACTTC	CASSVAYEQYF
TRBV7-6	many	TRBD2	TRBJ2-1	TGTGCCAGCAGCCAGCGGGAGGGCCTATACAATGAGCAGTTCTTC	CASSQREGLYNEQFF
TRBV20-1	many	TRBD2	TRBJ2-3	TGCAGTGCTCTCAGACTAGCGGGTCGTACAGATACGCAGTATTTT	CSALRLAGRTDTQYF
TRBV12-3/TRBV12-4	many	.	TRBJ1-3	TGTGCCAGCAGTTTATTGAACACCATATATTTT	CASSLLNTIYF
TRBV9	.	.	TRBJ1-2	TGTGCCAGCAGCGTAGGAGGGGTGCATGGCTACACCTTC	CASSVGGVHGYTF
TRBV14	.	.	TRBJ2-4	TGTGCCAGCAGCCAATACGCGGCAGGGGCAGACATTCAGTACTTC	CASSQYAAGADIQYF
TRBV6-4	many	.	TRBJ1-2	TGTGCCAGCAGTGGAGGAAGAGGCTACACCTTC	CASSGGRGYTF
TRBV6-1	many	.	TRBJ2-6	TGTGCCAGCAGTGTACTAGCTTGGAGCTCTGGGGCCAACGTCCTGACTTTC	CASSVLAWSSGANVLTF
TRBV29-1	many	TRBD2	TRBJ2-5	TGCAGCGTTGGAGTAGCGGGAGCCCCGGGGACCCAGTACTTC	CSVGVAGAPGTQYF
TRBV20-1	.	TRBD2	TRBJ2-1	TGCAGTGCTAGAGGGGGGGGGTTTGAGCAGTTCTTC	CSARGGGFEQFF